Listed below are T cell receptor beta chains from one sample, sequenced in a study of brain T cells in children with intractable seizures. TCRdb's table, derived via immunoSEQ multiplex PCR, lists solely in-frame clones and lacks some. The sample lists some 80,000 clones; about 90% were seen once. The input for sequencing was peripheral blood, taken at surgery. The receptors come from a girl aged 2-15 years with Rasmussen encephalitis and intractable seizures. Both conserved end residues are trimmed from each CDR3. A D gene is named only where the DNA matches it firmly.

cdr3_aa: ASSLLEQGPQH; d_call: NA; j_call: TRBJ1-5; v_call: TRBV12-3/TRBV12-4
cdr3_aa: ASSIDSGVGTEAF; d_call: NA; j_call: TRBJ1-1; v_call: TRBV19
cdr3_aa: ASSYEGHTEAF; d_call: NA; j_call: TRBJ1-1; v_call: TRBV6-5
cdr3_aa: ASSPLGSPSGANVLT; d_call: NA; j_call: TRBJ2-6; v_call: TRBV4-1
cdr3_aa: ASSGTQDSSNQPQH; d_call: NA; j_call: TRBJ1-5; v_call: TRBV19
cdr3_aa: ASSLPGPEAF; d_call: NA; j_call: TRBJ1-1; v_call: TRBV19
cdr3_aa: ASSQGGTSYNSPLH; d_call: NA; j_call: TRBJ1-6; v_call: TRBV4-2
cdr3_aa: ASSYTRGEYGYT; d_call: NA; j_call: TRBJ1-2; v_call: TRBV6-5
cdr3_aa: ASSLVGQAPGELF; d_call: TRBD1; j_call: TRBJ2-2; v_call: TRBV7-8
cdr3_aa: ASSLDRGTYEQY; d_call: TRBD1; j_call: TRBJ2-7; v_call: TRBV2
cdr3_aa: ASSLVPDTQY; d_call: NA; j_call: TRBJ2-3; v_call: TRBV12-3/TRBV12-4
cdr3_aa: ASSFWTSYSLHEQY; d_call: TRBD2; j_call: TRBJ2-7; v_call: TRBV5-1
cdr3_aa: ASTKGGHNQPQH; d_call: NA; j_call: TRBJ1-5; v_call: TRBV3-1/TRBV3-2
cdr3_aa: ATASGRSIPPQH; d_call: NA; j_call: TRBJ1-5; v_call: TRBV6-5
cdr3_aa: ASSRDGGDTIY; d_call: NA; j_call: TRBJ1-3; v_call: TRBV7-3
cdr3_aa: ASSLEDIGSYEQY; d_call: NA; j_call: TRBJ2-7; v_call: TRBV5-6
cdr3_aa: ASSLRGEGNSPLH; d_call: NA; j_call: TRBJ1-6; v_call: TRBV5-6
cdr3_aa: AWSSTGTGPGYT; d_call: TRBD1; j_call: TRBJ1-2; v_call: TRBV30
cdr3_aa: ASSLALGWDSDNSPLH; d_call: TRBD1; j_call: TRBJ1-6; v_call: TRBV5-6
cdr3_aa: ASRPLGLTDTQY; d_call: NA; j_call: TRBJ2-3; v_call: TRBV28
cdr3_aa: AWSRDQGGFDSPLH; d_call: NA; j_call: TRBJ1-6; v_call: TRBV30
cdr3_aa: AWSVGRASSYNSPLH; d_call: NA; j_call: TRBJ1-6; v_call: TRBV30
cdr3_aa: AFSGGSMAF; d_call: NA; j_call: TRBJ1-1; v_call: TRBV30
cdr3_aa: ASSLRGWETQY; d_call: NA; j_call: TRBJ2-5; v_call: TRBV5-1
cdr3_aa: ASSLGRSNQPQH; d_call: NA; j_call: TRBJ1-5; v_call: TRBV7-2